This entry lists 20 T cell receptor beta chains sequenced from one sample in a study of shared clonotypes between healthy human individuals. Positively selected for CCR7, the CD45RO-negative cells used as naive CD8 cells excluded terminally differentiated effector memory CD45RA+ cells. TCRdb's table, derived via immunoSEQ multiplex PCR, lists solely in-frame clones and lacks some. This sample has about 600,000 clones, with 95% to 96% found just once. Sequenced sample: naive CD8+ T cells sorted from blood. The receptors stem from a woman in her twenties or thirties in good health.

J is TRBJ2-1 and V is TRBV5-5, with unresolved D. In germline, CDR1 is SGHKS, CDR2 YYEKEE (reference sequence). The CDR3 has 13 amino acids. Trimming took off 4 bases at V and 7 bases at J, with 12 bases between the two ends. The CDR3 loop reads CASSPPGLNEQFF. The CDR3 coding sequence is TGTGCCAGCAGCCCGCCGGGCCTTAATGAGCAGTTCTTC.

The genes are TRBV7-9 and TRBJ2-6; D unclear. Germline CDR1 is SEHNR and CDR2 is FQNEAQ (reference sequence). Deletions cut 0 bases from V and 4 bases from J, with 7 bases between. The CDR3 is made up of 15 amino acids. CDR3: CASSLALLGANVLTF. The CDR3 DNA sequence: TGTGCCAGCAGCTTAGCGCTCCTCGGGGCCAACGTCCTGACTTTC.

This clone was observed a single time. The V call is TRBV27, the J call TRBJ2-2, with D possibly matching TRBD2 (5 bases). CDR3 size: 14 residues. V was clipped by 1 base and J by 5 bases, with 8 bases between them. Germline V CDR1 and CDR2: MNHEY, SMNVEV (reference sequence). The CDR3: CASSLLGETGELFF. DNA for the CDR3: TGTGCCAGCAGTTTATTGGGAGAAACCGGGGAGCTGTTTTTT.

The V call is TRBV4-1, the J call TRBJ2-5, with D possibly being TRBD2 (6 bases). The J call may be faulty, since TRBJ2-7 better matches the DNA end. CDR1 and CDR2 from the germline V gene are MGHRA and YSYEKL. There are 14 residues in the CDR3. CDR3 sequence: CASSQPGESYEQYF. The CDR3 DNA reads TGCGCCAGCAGCCAACCGGGGGAGTCCTACGAGCAGTACTTC.

The V call is TRBV7-7, the J call TRBJ2-5; 8 bases match TRBD1. The J segment lost 5 bases and the V segment lost 1 base, leaving 6 bases of the junction unmatched. The germline V gene has CDR1 SSHAT and CDR2 FNYEAQ (reference sequence). The CDR3 extends over 15 amino acids. The CDR3 nucleotides are TGTGCCAGCAGCTTAGGGCAGGGGGCGGGTGAGACCCAGTACTTC. As protein: CASSLGQGAGETQYF.

The chain joins TRBV7-9 to TRBJ2-3; 8 bases line up with TRBD2. CDR3 length: 19 residues. J lost 0 bases, V lost 1 base, and 12 bases had no gene match. CDR1 SEHNR and CDR2 FQNEAQ come from the germline V gene (reference sequence). The CDR3 DNA reads TGTGCCAGCAGCTTAGTGGGCGGGAGGCCTCATACTAGCACAGATACGCAGTATTTT. Its translation is CASSLVGGRPHTSTDTQYF.

The chain couples TRBV29-1 to TRBJ2-7; the D is unclear. CDR3 length equals 12 residues. The V gene lost 4 bases and the J gene lost 2 bases, with 9 bases spanning the gap. The germline V gene encodes CDR1 SQVTM and CDR2 ANQGSEA. CDR3 sequence (DNA): TGCAGCGTTGTATTTTCCCCCTACGAGCAGTACTTC. It translates to CSVVFSPYEQYF.

This clone was seen only once. The chain carries TRBV28 and TRBJ1-1; D is possibly TRBD1 (6 bases). Trimming cost V 10 bases and J 8 bases, with 26 bases left between them. The CDR3 extends over 15 amino acids. In germline, CDR1 is MDHEN, CDR2 SYDVKM. CDR3 loop: CAILKFLHGDKEAFF. Written as DNA, the CDR3 is TGTGCCATCCTAAAATTTTTGCACGGGGACAAAGAAGCTTTCTTT.

This rearrangement joins TRBV5-1 to TRBJ2-7, with D perhaps TRBD1 (6 bases). Trimming pared 0 bases from V and 2 bases from J, leaving 9 bases between. Germline V lookup: CDR1 SGHRS, CDR2 YFSETQ. CDR3 length: 14 amino acids. The CDR3 DNA sequence: TGCGCCAGCAGCTTGGCACAGGGCCCCTACGAGCAGTACTTC. Protein product: CASSLAQGPYEQYF.

This clone was recorded once. The chain uses TRBV19 and TRBJ1-6; D gene ambiguous. Looked up from germline, CDR1 is LNHDA and CDR2 is SQIVND (reference sequence). The CDR3 length is 13 residues. The ends were cut back, 5 bases at V and 6 bases at J, with 8 bases in the middle. The CDR3 reads CASSAGRNSPLHF. CDR3 coding DNA: TGTGCCAGTAGTGCCGGGCGTAATTCACCCCTCCACTTT.

This clone was seen only once. The chain carries TRBV27 and TRBJ2-1, with 9 bases that match TRBD2. V was pared by 3 bases and J by 8 bases, with 8 bases of the junction left unmatched. Germline CDR1 MNHEY, CDR2 SMNVEV (reference sequence). There are 15 residues in the CDR3. CDR3 nucleotides: TGTGCCAGCAGTTTGGTAGCGGGAGACGGCGATGAGCAGTTCTTC. It encodes CASSLVAGDGDEQFF.

This chain joins TRBV7-9 and TRBJ2-2, with D uncertain. V was pared by 4 bases and J by 5 bases, with 11 bases between. Per the germline V gene, CDR1 is SEHNR and CDR2 is FQNEAQ (reference sequence). The CDR3 has 14 amino acids. CDR3 in DNA: TGTGCCAGCAGCTCAGAGGTGCGGACCGGGGAGCTGTTTTTT. Its translation is CASSSEVRTGELFF. The complete variable domain, with remaining parts taken from reference TRBV7-9 and TRBJ2-2, reads DTGVSQNPRHKITKRGQNVTFRCDPISEHNRLYWYRQTLGQGPEFLTYFQNEAQLEKSRLLSDRFSAERPKGSFSTLEIQRTEQGDSAMYLCASSSEVRTGELFFGEGSRLTVL.

This clone appeared a single time. CDR3 protein: CASSPTREVRTGELFF. In DNA, the CDR3 is TGCGCCAGCAGCCCCACCAGGGAGGTGCGCACCGGGGAGCTGTTTTTT. The chain uses TRBV5-1 and TRBJ2-2; weak D call: TRBD2 (6 bases). Looked up from germline, CDR1 is SGHRS and CDR2 is YFSETQ. The CDR3 totals 16 residues. V lost 4 bases, J lost 4 bases, and 17 bases lay in between.

V is TRBV19 and J is TRBJ1-5; D gene uncertain. Trimming shortened V by 3 bases and J by 7 bases, and 13 bases separated the two germline ends. Germline V gene lookup returns CDR1 LNHDA and CDR2 SQIVND (reference sequence). There are 14 residues in the CDR3. CDR3 residues: CASSIPGVDQPQHF. The CDR3, as DNA: TGTGCCAGTAGTATCCCCGGGGTCGACCAGCCCCAGCATTTT.

This chain joins TRBV10-3 and TRBJ2-5, with 8 bases that match TRBD1. From germline, CDR1 is ENHRY and CDR2 SYGVKD. V lost 0 bases to trimming and J lost 5 bases; unmatched junction nucleotides: 8. The CDR3 loop spans 16 amino acids. The CDR3 DNA follows: TGTGCCATCAGTGAGTCGAATTTGGACAGGGTCGAGACCCAGTACTTC. It encodes CAISESNLDRVETQYF.

The chain employs TRBV7-9 and TRBJ2-7; D uncertain. This CDR3 is built from 14 residues. Germline lookup yields CDR1 SEHNR and CDR2 FQNEAQ (reference sequence). The V end lost 0 bases, the J end lost 2 bases, and 8 bases lay between the germline ends. Here the CDR3 reads CASSLADDPYEQYF. The CDR3, as DNA: TGTGCCAGCAGCTTAGCGGACGATCCCTACGAGCAGTACTTC.

J is TRBJ2-1 and V is TRBV29-1; 10 positions match TRBD2. The CDR3 has 13 residues. J gave up 9 bases and V 3 bases, and 5 bases lay outside the gene matches. Germline values: CDR1 SQVTM, CDR2 ANQGSEA. CDR3 DNA sequence: TGCAGCGTTGATGGGCTAGCGGGAGCTGAGCAGTTCTTC. Its translation is CSVDGLAGAEQFF.

The chain recombines TRBV5-6 with TRBJ1-3, with D unclear. Trimming removed 2 bases at V and 2 bases at J, with 8 bases between. CDR3 size: 14 residues. Germline V gene lookup returns CDR1 SGHDT and CDR2 YYEEEE. CDR3 sequence: CASSLSSTGNTIYF. The CDR3 nucleotides are TGTGCCAGCAGCTTAAGCTCGACTGGAAACACCATATATTTT.

The genes are TRBV2 and TRBJ2-7, with D hard to call. This CDR3 is built from 13 residues. Per germline, CDR1 SNHLY and CDR2 FYNNEI. The V end was cut by 3 bases, the J end by 0 bases, with 6 bases between. CDR3 nucleotide sequence: TGTGCCAGCAGTGACAGAATCTCCTACGAGCAGTACTTC. Translation: CASSDRISYEQYF.

This rearrangement joins TRBV6-4 to TRBJ1-1; TRBD1 aligns across 7 bases. With 3 bases clipped from V and 11 bases from J, the junction kept 6 bases outside the gene matches. Germline lookup yields CDR1 MRHNA and CDR2 SNTAGT. This CDR3 spans 12 amino acids. Here the CDR3 DNA reads TGTGCCAGCAGTGAAGCGACAGGGCGGGCTTTCTTT. Translated: CASSEATGRAFF.